A single sample gave rise to the 3 T cell receptor beta chains below, sequenced in a study of T cell responses to AZD1222 COVID-19 vaccine. Measured with immunoSEQ multiplex PCR; TCRdb has only the in-frame clones, and not every one. The table includes around 150,000 clones, roughly 84% detected once. Here the sequenced sample was peripheral blood, taken on day 0 of AZD1222 vaccination. The source of these receptors is an adult in good health.

About this clone itself: Other DNA sequences from this sample encode an identical CDR3 as well. The chain combines TRBV7-9 with TRBJ2-3, with D uncertain. Germline CDR1 SEHNR, CDR2 FQNEAQ (reference sequence). V lost 4 bases to trimming and J lost 2 bases, with 4 bases between them. The CDR3 is made up of 12 amino acids. CDR3: CASSSLTDTQYF. CDR3 nucleotide sequence: TGTGCCAGCAGCTCTCTCACAGATACGCAGTATTTT.

Turning to this clone: This same CDR3 is encoded by further DNA sequences in the sample. The V gene is TRBV27, the J gene TRBJ1-5, with D unresolved. Trimming removed 9 bases at V and 4 bases at J, with 13 bases between. Germline V gene data show CDR1 as MNHEY and CDR2 as SMNVEV (reference sequence). This CDR3 is built from 13 residues. CDR3 in DNA: TGTGCCAGTTCCTGGGGAGGGAATCAGCCCCAGCATTTT. Translated, it gives CASSWGGNQPQHF.

The chain is built from TRBV27 and TRBJ2-7; D remains ambiguous. CDR1 is MNHEY, CDR2 SMNVEV, per germline (reference sequence). V dropped 6 bases and J dropped 2 bases, with 17 bases sitting between them. The length of the CDR3 is 15 residues. The CDR3 bases are TGTGCCAGCAGAATAGACCCCACAGTACCCTACGAGCAGTACTTC. Amino acids: CASRIDPTVPYEQYF.